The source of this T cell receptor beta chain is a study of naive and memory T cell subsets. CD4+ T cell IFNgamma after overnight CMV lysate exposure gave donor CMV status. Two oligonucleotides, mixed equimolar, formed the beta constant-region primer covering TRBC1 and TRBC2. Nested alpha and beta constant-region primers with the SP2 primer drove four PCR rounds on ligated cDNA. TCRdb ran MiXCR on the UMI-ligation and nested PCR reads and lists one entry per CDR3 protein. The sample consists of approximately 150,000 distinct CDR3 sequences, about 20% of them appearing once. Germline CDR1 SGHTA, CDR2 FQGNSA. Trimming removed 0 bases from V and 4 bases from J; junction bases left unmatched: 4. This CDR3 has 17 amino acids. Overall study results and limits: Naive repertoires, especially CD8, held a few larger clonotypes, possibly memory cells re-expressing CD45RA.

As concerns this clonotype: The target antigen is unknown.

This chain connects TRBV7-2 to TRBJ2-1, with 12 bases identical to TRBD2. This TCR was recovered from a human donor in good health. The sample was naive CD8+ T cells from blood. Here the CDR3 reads CASSLAGLAGGYNEQFF. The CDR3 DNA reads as TGTGCCAGCAGCTTAGCGGGGCTAGCGGGAGGGTACAATGAGCAGTTCTTC. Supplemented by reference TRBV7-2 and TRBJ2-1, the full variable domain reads GAGVSQSPSNKVTEKGKDVELRCDPISGHTALYWYRQSLGQGLEFLIYFQGNSAPDKSGLPSDRFSAERTGGSVSTLTIQRTQQEDSAVYLCASSLAGLAGGYNEQFFGPGTRLTVL.